The 30 T cell receptor beta chains below were found in one sample sequenced in a study of ipilimumab plus nivolumab after autologous stem cell transplantation (dated by TCRdb to about 2021). The library was prepared using the immunoSEQ multiplex PCR assay. Imported from immuneACCESS, the table was reduced by TCRdb to in-frame sequences with V and J called. These copies leave out some clones; in studies compared against another copy, an unresolved V gene accounts for under half, and the cause of the remainder is not known. This sample has roughly 25,000 clones in its table, and about 86% of those were observed once. 4% to 6% of the sample lies in the top ten. The sequencing used PBMCs, collected in a trial of ipilimumab plus nivolumab as post-transplant consolidation. Receptors were obtained from a male donor with diffuse large B-cell lymphoma.

This clone was seen only a few times. The chain employs TRBV7-2 and TRBJ2-7, with D possibly being TRBD1 or TRBD2 (6 bases each). This CDR3 is built from 15 residues. Trimming pared 5 bases from V and 6 bases from J, leaving 20 bases between. Per the germline V gene, CDR1 is SGHTA and CDR2 is FQGNSA. Here the CDR3 reads CASSPPKGGKSEQYF. CDR3 bases: TGTGCCAGCAGCCCCCCTAAGGGGGGCAAAAGCGAGCAGTACTTC.

The chain uses TRBV7-2 and TRBJ2-3; tentatively, D is TRBD1 (6 bases). CDR3 length: 16 residues. CDR1 and CDR2 from the germline V gene are SGHTA and FQGNSA. V dropped 1 base and J dropped 4 bases, with 15 bases sitting between them. The CDR3 sequence is CASSLDMGAASDTQYF. CDR3 nucleotide sequence: TGTGCCAGCAGCTTAGATATGGGGGCGGCGTCAGATACGCAGTATTTT.

This chain links TRBV11-1 with TRBJ1-1; the D gene is possibly TRBD1 (5 bases). The CDR3 spans 17 residues. The germline gives CDR1 SGHAT, CDR2 FQDESV (reference sequence). Between the trimmed V and J ends, which lost 0 bases and 5 bases, there was a span of 19 bases. In nucleotides, the CDR3 is TGTGCCAGCAGCTTAGCGTGGGGGAACACTATACCTACTGAAGCTTTCTTT. Protein sequence: CASSLAWGNTIPTEAFF.

V gene TRBV7-6 combines with J gene TRBJ1-1; D is unresolved. From germline, CDR1 is SGHVS and CDR2 FNYEAQ. The CDR3 covers 11 residues. Trimming left V 5 bases short and J 11 bases short, with 12 bases between. The CDR3 spells CASSAGLGAFF. CDR3 DNA: TGTGCCAGCAGCGCCGGACTCGGGGCTTTCTTT.

This chain joins TRBV21-1 and TRBJ1-1; the table's D gene call, TRBD1, was not cross checked with the DNA. TRBV21-1 is noted as a pseudogene. The CDR3 is 19 residues long. Here the CDR3 reads CASSTGRGRPLFMNTEAFF. As DNA, the CDR3 is TGTGCCAGCAGCACGGGAAGGGGGCGCCCCCTGTTCATGAACACTGAAGCTTTCTTT.

This clone came up a few times. This sequence joins TRBV11-2 and TRBJ1-2; 8 bases fit TRBD1. Germline trimming cut 5 bases from V and 8 bases from J; bases unmatched to any gene: 4. CDR1 and CDR2 (germline): SGHAT, FQNNGV. This CDR3 spans 12 amino acids. Here the CDR3 DNA reads TGTGCCAGCAGCATTCCAGGGGGCGGCTACACCTTC. The encoded protein is CASSIPGGGYTF.

This rearrangement joins TRBV25-1 to TRBJ2-3; 7 nucleotides line up with TRBD2. CDR1 and CDR2 (germline): MGHDK, SYGVNS. The V gene end was trimmed by 3 bases and the J gene end by 2 bases; junction bases not matched to a gene: 5. The CDR3 has 15 residues. In DNA, the CDR3 is TGTGCCAGCAGTGACGGGGGGACGTACACAGATACGCAGTATTTT. Translated, it gives CASSDGGTYTDTQYF.

The chain joins TRBV2 to TRBJ1-1, with TRBD1 identical over 7 bases. This CDR3 has 14 amino acids. Germline-derived CDR1 and CDR2 are SNHLY and FYNNEI. Unmatched junction bases numbered 7, after V lost 5 bases and J lost 4 bases. The CDR3 DNA is TGTGCCAGCAGTACCCGATCAGGGGGCACTGAAGCTTTCTTT. Encoded protein: CASSTRSGGTEAFF.

The chain has TRBV5-4 and TRBJ2-5; 10 nucleotides match TRBD2. Germline assignment: CDR1 SGHNT and CDR2 YYREEE (reference sequence). The junction had 8 bases not matched to a gene; V was cut back by 4 bases and J by 5 bases. The CDR3 has 15 residues. CDR3 amino acids: CASSPSGGASETQYF. The CDR3, as DNA: TGTGCCAGCAGCCCGAGCGGGGGGGCCAGTGAGACCCAGTACTTC.

The rearrangement uses TRBV7-2 and TRBJ2-5; D is uncertain. This CDR3 has 14 amino acids. Trimming left V 0 bases short and J 5 bases short, with 10 bases between. Per the germline V gene, CDR1 is SGHTA and CDR2 is FQGNSA. The CDR3 spells CASSLAWGRETQYF. The CDR3 coding sequence is TGTGCCAGCAGCTTAGCTTGGGGTAGGGAGACCCAGTACTTC.

J is TRBJ2-3 and V is TRBV5-1; no firm D call. CDR3 length equals 14 residues. Germline V CDR1 and CDR2: SGHRS, YFSETQ. The V end lost 0 bases, the J end lost 1 base, and 6 bases lay between the germline ends. CDR3 protein: CASSLGRGTDTQYF. The CDR3, as DNA: TGCGCCAGCAGCTTGGGCCGGGGCACAGATACGCAGTATTTT.

V usage is TRBV4-2 and J usage is TRBJ2-3, with TRBD2 identical over 8 bases. J gave up 4 bases and V 3 bases, and 12 bases lay outside the gene matches. This CDR3 contains 17 residues. Germline V gives CDR1 LGHNA, CDR2 YNFKEQ. The CDR3, as DNA: TGTGCCAGCAGCCAGTCACAGGGACTAGGGGTCGCAGATACGCAGTATTTT. This sequence encodes CASSQSQGLGVADTQYF.

The chain employs TRBV9 and TRBJ2-5, with D perhaps TRBD2 (5 bases). The J call is in doubt because the DNA end fits TRBJ2-7 better. Germline V CDR1 and CDR2: SGDLS, YYNGEE. The CDR3 has 15 amino acids. In DNA form, the CDR3 reads TGTGCCAGCAGCGTAGGAGCGGACTCCATCTACGAGCAGTACTTC. It encodes CASSVGADSIYEQYF.

This chain joins TRBV6-6 and TRBJ2-6; D is possibly TRBD1 (5 bases). The CDR3 runs to 13 residues. The germline gives CDR1 MNHNY, CDR2 SVGAGI (reference sequence). V lost 10 bases, J lost 1 base, and 8 bases lay in between. The CDR3 nucleotides are TGTGCCACCCAGGGATCTGGGGCCAACGTCCTGACTTTC. Amino acids: CATQGSGANVLTF.

This chain joins TRBV29-1 and TRBJ2-5; the match to TRBD2 covers 8 bases. The V segment lost 3 bases and the J segment 5 bases; nucleotides outside the gene matches: 14. Germline values: CDR1 SQVTM, CDR2 ANQGSEA. This CDR3 region has 16 residues. CDR3 nucleotides: TGCAGCGTTGAGTCAATAGCGGGGAGAAGAAGTGAGACCCAGTACTTC. Encoded protein: CSVESIAGRRSETQYF. The full variable domain, its missing parts supplied by reference TRBV29-1 and TRBJ2-5, is SAVISQKPSRDICQRGTSLTIQCQVDSQVTMMFWYRQQPGQSLTLIATANQGSEATYESGFVIDKFPISRPNLTFSTLTVSNMSPEDSSIYLCSVESIAGRRSETQYFGPGTRLLVL.

V gene TRBV7-8 combines with J gene TRBJ1-6; 7 bases are a match to TRBD1. Trimming cost V 0 bases and J 5 bases; bases outside gene matches: 1. The CDR3 length is 15 residues. Germline V gene sequence: CDR1 SGHVS, CDR2 FQNEAQ. CDR3 DNA sequence: TGTGCCAGCAGCTTAGCCACAGGGGATAATTCACCCCTCCACTTT. Amino acid sequence: CASSLATGDNSPLHF.

The gene calls are TRBV18 and TRBJ2-3, with no clear D. The V end lost 3 bases, the J end lost 4 bases, and 5 bases lay between the germline ends. There are 12 residues in the CDR3. The germline V gene encodes CDR1 KGHSH and CDR2 LQKENI. This chain's CDR3 is CASSPQADTQYF. For the CDR3, the DNA is TGTGCCAGCTCACCTCAGGCAGATACGCAGTATTTT.

The chain's CDR3 is CASSPIDEDLKKLFF. In DNA, the CDR3 is TGTGCCAGCAGCCCTATTGATGAGGACCTTAAGAAACTGTTTTTT. The chain employs TRBV5-8 and TRBJ2-2; no definite D call. V lost 4 bases and J lost 14, with 24 bases in between. The germline CDR1 and CDR2 sequences are SGHTS and YDEGEE. This CDR3 region has 15 residues.

The chain joins TRBV7-3 to TRBJ2-1; tentative D call: TRBD2 (5 bases). The germline V gene has CDR1 SGHTA and CDR2 FQGTGA. CDR3 length: 13 amino acids. V lost 5 bases and J 5 bases, leaving 10 bases between the germline ends. CDR3 residues: CASSLARNNEQFF. In nucleotides, the CDR3 is TGTGCCAGCAGCCTAGCTCGTAACAATGAGCAGTTCTTC.

The chain combines TRBV5-1 with TRBJ2-5; 7 nucleotides align to TRBD1. The DNA end is a closer match to TRBJ2-7, so the J assignment may be wrong. CDR1 is SGHRS and CDR2 is YFSETQ in the germline V gene. The CDR3 is made up of 15 amino acids. The CDR3 protein is CASSLDGQGVGEQYF. The CDR3 DNA sequence: TGCGCCAGCAGCTTGGACGGGCAGGGGGTCGGCGAGCAGTACTTC.

The CDR3 DNA sequence: TGCGCCAGCAGCTCCCCTAGCGGGGGGCGGTACGAGCAGTACTTC. This codes for CASSSPSGGRYEQYF. V usage is TRBV5-1 and J usage is TRBJ2-7; TRBD2 agrees at 11 bases. The CDR3 consists of 15 residues. Germline CDR1 is SGHRS and CDR2 is YFSETQ. V lost 3 bases, J lost 4 bases, and 6 bases stayed unmatched.

This chain links TRBV7-8 with TRBJ2-7, with TRBD2 matching 8 bases. Looked up from germline, CDR1 is SGHVS and CDR2 is FQNEAQ. This CDR3 is 15 amino acids long. Unmatched junction bases numbered 9, after V lost 3 bases and J lost 5 bases. CDR3: CASSFFPGGPHEQYF. CDR3 in DNA: TGTGCCAGCAGCTTTTTTCCGGGGGGGCCCCACGAGCAGTACTTC.

Here the CDR3 reads CASSKTSGGVDTQYF. CDR3 nucleotides: TGTGCCAGCAGCAAGACTAGCGGGGGGGTGGATACGCAGTATTTT. The rearrangement links TRBV9 to TRBJ2-3; 14 positions match TRBD2. This CDR3 is 15 amino acids long. Per germline, CDR1 SGDLS and CDR2 YYNGEE. The V gene end was trimmed by 4 bases and the J gene end by 6 bases; junction bases not matched to a gene: 4.

The V gene is TRBV28, the J gene TRBJ1-2; the match to TRBD1 covers 7 bases. Trimming removed 6 bases from V and 0 bases from J; junction bases left unmatched: 25. CDR3 length: 21 amino acids. From germline, CDR1 is MDHEN and CDR2 SYDVKM. In DNA form, the CDR3 reads TGTGCCAGCAGCCTTATAATGAGGGGGCCCCTGAGATCCCCTTCTAACTATGGCTACACCTTC. Translation: CASSLIMRGPLRSPSNYGYTF.

The chain uses TRBV7-9 and TRBJ1-2; D ambiguous. The CDR3 length is 15 residues. Germline V CDR1 and CDR2: SEHNR, FQNEAQ (reference sequence). V dropped 4 bases and J dropped 5 bases, with 17 bases sitting between them. The CDR3 sequence is CASSSTDPTGYGYTF. The CDR3 DNA reads as TGTGCCAGCAGCTCGACGGACCCGACGGGTTATGGCTACACCTTC.

In this sample, this clone turned up once. The V call is TRBV5-1, the J call TRBJ2-3; 8 bases are shared with TRBD1. J lost 4 bases, V lost 3 bases, and 7 bases had no gene match. CDR1 SGHRS and CDR2 YFSETQ come from the germline V gene. CDR3 length: 15 amino acids. The CDR3 reads CASSSTRTGPDTQYF. DNA of the CDR3: TGCGCCAGCAGCTCCACACGGACAGGGCCAGATACGCAGTATTTT.

The chain couples TRBV19 to TRBJ1-2; possibly TRBD1 for D (5 bases). With 6 bases removed from V and 8 bases from J, the gap between germline ends came to 13 bases. The CDR3 is 12 residues long. The germline CDR1 and CDR2 sequences are LNHDA and SQIVND (reference sequence). The CDR3 sequence is CASRQDSRGYTF. The DNA for the CDR3 is TGTGCCAGTAGGCAAGACAGTCGGGGCTACACCTTC.

DNA of the CDR3: TGTGCCAGCAGCTTGGCCGCCTCGGGAAGCGGCTACACCTTC. This translates into CASSLAASGSGYTF. This chain joins TRBV7-3 and TRBJ1-2; D unresolved. From germline, CDR1 is SGHTA and CDR2 FQGTGA. CDR3 length equals 14 residues. V lost 3 bases and J 8 bases, leaving 16 bases between the germline ends.

This clone occurred a few times. This chain connects TRBV20-1 to TRBJ1-1; 7 nucleotides align to TRBD1. Germline loops: CDR1 DFQATT, CDR2 SNEGSKA (reference sequence). The CDR3 consists of 11 residues. The V segment lost 1 base and the J segment 8 bases; nucleotides outside the gene matches: 1. The CDR3 DNA reads as TGCAGTGCTAGAGGACAGGGAGAAGCTTTCTTT. Translating gives CSARGQGEAFF.

The chain uses TRBV2 and TRBJ2-7, with no clear D. This CDR3 contains 14 residues. Germline CDR1 is SNHLY and CDR2 is FYNNEI. The V end was cut by 7 bases, the J end by 0 bases, with 13 bases between. The CDR3 loop reads CASIEVGGSYEQYF. In DNA, the CDR3 is TGTGCCAGCATCGAGGTGGGCGGCTCCTACGAGCAGTACTTC.